These T cell receptor beta chains were read from a single sample in a study of T cell responses to AZD1222 COVID-19 vaccine. Sequenced by immunoSEQ multiplex PCR; TCRdb stores in-frame clones only, minus some. Of 98,000 or so clones in the sample, over 90% were seen once. This material consisted of peripheral blood, taken on day 0 of AZD1222 vaccination. These receptors all come from an adult in good health. Each CDR3 is given with its conserved first and last residue. Fields, in order: J gene, clone size, V gene, D gene, CDR3 protein, CDR3 DNA. The D gene is left open where the match is weak. Only some rows state a clone size, as once, few, many or a class for expanded clones.

J: TRBJ2-2; size: .; V: TRBV3-1/TRBV3-2; D: TRBD1; CDR3: CASSPTGGGIGELFF; DNA: TGTGCCAGCAGCCCGACAGGGGGCGGTATCGGGGAGCTGTTTTTT
J: TRBJ2-3; size: .; V: TRBV3-1/TRBV3-2; D: TRBD2; CDR3: CASSPSGRSADTQYF; DNA: TGTGCCAGCAGCCCTAGCGGGAGGTCGGCAGATACGCAGTATTTT
J: TRBJ1-1; size: .; V: TRBV6-2/TRBV6-3; D: TRBD1; CDR3: CASSYGWGQGVNTEAFF; DNA: TGTGCCAGCAGTTACGGCTGGGGACAGGGGGTTAACACTGAAGCTTTCTTT
J: TRBJ1-1; size: .; V: TRBV9; D: .; CDR3: CASSSEGPGAEAFF; DNA: TGTGCCAGCAGCTCCGAGGGCCCGGGCGCTGAAGCTTTCTTT
J: TRBJ2-7; size: .; V: TRBV18; D: .; CDR3: CASSPGVGGNYEQYF; DNA: TGTGCCAGCTCACCAGGGGTCGGTGGAAACTACGAGCAGTACTTC
J: TRBJ2-7; size: .; V: TRBV10-3; D: .; CDR3: CAIRYPGDGGEQYF; DNA: TGTGCCATCAGATATCCAGGGGACGGAGGCGAGCAGTACTTC
J: TRBJ2-3; size: few; V: TRBV28; D: TRBD2; CDR3: CASSLFSGRTDTQYF; DNA: TGTGCCAGCAGTTTATTTAGCGGGAGGACAGATACGCAGTATTTT
J: TRBJ1-2; size: .; V: TRBV14; D: .; CDR3: CASSQDTGPIANYGYTF; DNA: TGTGCCAGCAGCCAAGATACGGGGCCGATAGCTAACTATGGCTACACCTTC
J: TRBJ2-2; size: few; V: TRBV2; D: .; CDR3: CASSERGGTGELFF; DNA: TGTGCCAGCAGTGAGAGGGGAGGAACCGGGGAGCTGTTTTTT
J: TRBJ1-1; size: .; V: TRBV6-5; D: TRBD1; CDR3: CATWDRQNTEAFF; DNA: TGTGCCACATGGGACAGGCAGAACACTGAAGCTTTCTTT
J: TRBJ1-2; size: .; V: TRBV18; D: TRBD1; CDR3: CASSDPGQGGGYTF; DNA: TGTGCCAGCTCAGACCCAGGACAGGGTGGCGGCTACACCTTC
J: TRBJ2-7; size: .; V: TRBV2; D: TRBD1; CDR3: CASRRTGPGEQYF; DNA: TGTGCCAGCAGGCGGACAGGGCCGGGCGAGCAGTACTTC
J: TRBJ1-4; size: .; V: TRBV19; D: TRBD1; CDR3: CASSTGTGNNEKLFF; DNA: TGTGCCAGTAGTACCGGGACAGGGAACAACGAAAAACTGTTTTTT
J: TRBJ1-3; size: once; V: TRBV6-5; D: .; CDR3: CASRTSSSGNTIYF; DNA: TGTGCCAGCAGAACTTCCAGCTCTGGAAACACCATATATTTT
J: TRBJ2-5; size: .; V: TRBV19; D: .; CDR3: CASSGSGRGTQYF; DNA: TGTGCCAGTAGCGGGAGCGGTCGAGGGACCCAGTACTTC
J: TRBJ2-1; size: .; V: TRBV7-3; D: .; CDR3: CASSKSRGSYNEQFF; DNA: TGTGCCAGCAGCAAATCACGGGGGTCCTACAATGAGCAGTTCTTC
J: TRBJ1-4; size: .; V: TRBV4-1; D: .; CDR3: CASSQEGTPEKLFF; DNA: TGCGCCAGCAGCCAAGAAGGGACACCTGAAAAACTGTTTTTT
J: TRBJ2-5; size: .; V: TRBV5-1; D: .; CDR3: CASSEEWARETQYF; DNA: TGCGCCAGCAGCGAGGAGTGGGCTCGGGAGACCCAGTACTTC
J: TRBJ2-7; size: .; V: TRBV6-2/TRBV6-3; D: .; CDR3: CASSDPPSYEQYF; DNA: TGTGCCAGCAGTGACCCCCCCTCCTACGAGCAGTACTTC
J: TRBJ1-5; size: .; V: TRBV19; D: .; CDR3: CASSKDSHSNQPQHF; DNA: TGTGCCAGTAGTAAGGACAGTCATAGCAATCAGCCCCAGCATTTT
J: TRBJ1-2; size: .; V: TRBV6-1; D: TRBD1; CDR3: CASSEVGTGGYGYTF; DNA: TGTGCCAGCAGTGAGGTCGGGACAGGGGGTTATGGCTACACCTTC
J: TRBJ1-1; size: .; V: TRBV5-5; D: .; CDR3: CASSFLDTEAFF; DNA: TGTGCCAGCAGCTTCTTGGACACTGAAGCTTTCTTT
J: TRBJ2-7; size: .; V: TRBV6-2/TRBV6-3; D: .; CDR3: CASSYSSASYEQYF; DNA: TGTGCCAGCAGCTACTCTAGCGCCTCCTACGAGCAGTACTTC
J: TRBJ2-3; size: .; V: TRBV2; D: TRBD1; CDR3: CASRGQTDTQYF; DNA: TGTGCCAGCAGGGGACAGACAGATACGCAGTATTTT
J: TRBJ2-1; size: .; V: TRBV9; D: .; CDR3: CASSVALTPVNEQFF; DNA: TGTGCCAGCAGCGTAGCTCTCACGCCTGTCAATGAGCAGTTCTTC
J: TRBJ2-4; size: .; V: TRBV3-1/TRBV3-2; D: .; CDR3: CASSQDGLAKNIQYF; DNA: TGTGCCAGCAGCCAAGACGGCCTAGCCAAAAACATTCAGTACTTC
J: TRBJ2-5; size: .; V: TRBV5-1; D: .; CDR3: CASSSLGSPSETQYF; DNA: TGCGCCAGCAGCTCCTTGGGGTCGCCCTCGGAGACCCAGTACTTC
J: TRBJ2-7; size: .; V: TRBV5-6; D: .; CDR3: CASSAELSGPYEQYF; DNA: TGTGCCAGCAGCGCCGAACTAAGCGGACCCTACGAGCAGTACTTC
J: TRBJ2-2; size: .; V: TRBV7-2; D: .; CDR3: CASSLASPGSYTGELFF; DNA: TGTGCCAGCAGCTTAGCCTCCCCTGGGAGTTACACCGGGGAGCTGTTTTTT
J: TRBJ1-1; size: once; V: TRBV11-1; D: .; CDR3: CASSRAWMNTEAFF; DNA: TGTGCCAGCAGTCGGGCATGGATGAACACTGAAGCTTTCTTT
J: TRBJ1-2; size: .; V: TRBV11-3; D: .; CDR3: CASSHPSSVGYTF; DNA: TGTGCCAGCAGCCACCCTTCAAGTGTTGGCTACACCTTC
J: TRBJ1-2; size: .; V: TRBV7-9; D: .; CDR3: CASSSQGFNYGYTF; DNA: TGTGCCAGCAGCTCTCAGGGCTTTAACTATGGCTACACCTTC
J: TRBJ2-1; size: .; V: TRBV7-9; D: TRBD2; CDR3: CASSLDAGGHNEQFF; DNA: TGTGCCAGCAGCTTAGATGCGGGGGGACACAATGAGCAGTTCTTC
J: TRBJ2-3; size: .; V: TRBV12-3/TRBV12-4; D: TRBD1; CDR3: CASGRQGTDTQYF; DNA: TGTGCCAGCGGACGACAGGGAACAGATACGCAGTATTTT
J: TRBJ2-1; size: .; V: TRBV4-3; D: .; CDR3: CASSQGDSRSYNEQFF; DNA: TGCGCCAGCAGCCAAGGAGACAGTCGCTCCTACAATGAGCAGTTCTTC
J: TRBJ1-5; size: .; V: TRBV18; D: .; CDR3: CASSPAIDSNQPQHF; DNA: TGTGCCAGCTCACCAGCAATAGATAGCAATCAGCCCCAGCATTTT
J: TRBJ1-3; size: .; V: TRBV11-3; D: .; CDR3: CASNRHQQGNTIYF; DNA: TGTGCCAGCAACCGTCATCAACAGGGAAACACCATATATTTT
J: TRBJ2-2; size: .; V: TRBV6-2/TRBV6-3; D: .; CDR3: CASSYSRTSTGELFF; DNA: TGTGCCAGCAGTTACTCTAGGACCAGCACCGGGGAGCTGTTTTTT
J: TRBJ2-1; size: .; V: TRBV7-9; D: .; CDR3: CASSLVSGLHNEQFF; DNA: TGTGCCAGCAGCTTAGTCTCAGGGCTCCACAATGAGCAGTTCTTC
J: TRBJ2-7; size: .; V: TRBV20-1; D: .; CDR3: CSARGDYEQYF; DNA: TGCAGTGCTAGAGGGGACTACGAGCAGTACTTC
J: TRBJ2-3; size: .; V: TRBV20-1; D: TRBD2; CDR3: CSTSRPWRLAGGRTDTQYF; DNA: TGCAGTACTAGTCGACCGTGGCGACTAGCGGGAGGGAGGACAGATACGCAGTATTTT